Below, 3 T cell receptor beta chains from the same sample are listed, as sequenced in a study of blood T cell repertoires in COVID-19. The data were produced by immunoSEQ multiplex PCR, yet TCRdb's version contains in-frame clones alone and is incomplete. The sample lists over 100,000 clones; 75% to 90% were seen once. Material for sequencing was peripheral blood. Every receptor here comes from a man between 40 and 49 years old with acute or convalescent COVID-19.

The chain links TRBV7-8 to TRBJ1-6; the D gene is possibly TRBD1 (5 bases). The CDR3 has 15 residues. With 5 bases removed from V and 9 bases from J, the gap between germline ends came to 17 bases. Germline CDR1 SGHVS, CDR2 FQNEAQ. CDR3 nucleotides: TGTGCCAGCAGCCCGGGGGGGGACGGGAGTTCACCCCTCCACTTT. Translating it yields CASSPGGDGSSPLHF. Using reference TRBV7-8 and TRBJ1-6 for the parts outside the CDR3, the full variable domain is GAGVSQSPRYKVAKRGQDVALRCDPISGHVSLFWYQQALGQGPEFLTYFQNEAQLDKSGLPSDRFFAERPEGSVSTLKIQRTQQEDSAVYLCASSPGGDGSSPLHFGNGTRLTVT.

Note on this clone: Other DNA sequences within the sample encode an identical CDR3. V usage is TRBV11-2 and J usage is TRBJ2-6; tentative D call: TRBD2 (6 bases). This CDR3 has 16 residues. V lost 0 bases, J lost 0 bases, and 6 bases lay in between. CDR1 SGHAT and CDR2 FQNNGV come from the germline V gene. The CDR3 spells CASSLEGGSGANVLTF. The DNA of the CDR3 is TGTGCCAGCAGCTTAGAGGGGGGCTCTGGGGCCAACGTCCTGACTTTC.

V is TRBV5-5 and J is TRBJ1-1; D unclear. The CDR3 is 14 amino acids. Germline loops: CDR1 SGHKS, CDR2 YYEKEE (reference sequence). Trimming stripped 5 bases from V and 0 bases from J, with 11 bases between. CDR3 in amino acids: CASSTQRMNTEAFF. DNA for the CDR3: TGTGCCAGCAGTACACAAAGAATGAACACTGAAGCTTTCTTT. Filled out from reference TRBV5-5 and TRBJ1-1, the complete variable domain reads DAGVTQSPTHLIKTRGQQVTLRCSPISGHKSVSWYQQVLGQGPQFIFQYYEKEERGRGNFPDRFSARQFPNYSSELNVNALLLGDSALYLCASSTQRMNTEAFFGQGTRLTVV.